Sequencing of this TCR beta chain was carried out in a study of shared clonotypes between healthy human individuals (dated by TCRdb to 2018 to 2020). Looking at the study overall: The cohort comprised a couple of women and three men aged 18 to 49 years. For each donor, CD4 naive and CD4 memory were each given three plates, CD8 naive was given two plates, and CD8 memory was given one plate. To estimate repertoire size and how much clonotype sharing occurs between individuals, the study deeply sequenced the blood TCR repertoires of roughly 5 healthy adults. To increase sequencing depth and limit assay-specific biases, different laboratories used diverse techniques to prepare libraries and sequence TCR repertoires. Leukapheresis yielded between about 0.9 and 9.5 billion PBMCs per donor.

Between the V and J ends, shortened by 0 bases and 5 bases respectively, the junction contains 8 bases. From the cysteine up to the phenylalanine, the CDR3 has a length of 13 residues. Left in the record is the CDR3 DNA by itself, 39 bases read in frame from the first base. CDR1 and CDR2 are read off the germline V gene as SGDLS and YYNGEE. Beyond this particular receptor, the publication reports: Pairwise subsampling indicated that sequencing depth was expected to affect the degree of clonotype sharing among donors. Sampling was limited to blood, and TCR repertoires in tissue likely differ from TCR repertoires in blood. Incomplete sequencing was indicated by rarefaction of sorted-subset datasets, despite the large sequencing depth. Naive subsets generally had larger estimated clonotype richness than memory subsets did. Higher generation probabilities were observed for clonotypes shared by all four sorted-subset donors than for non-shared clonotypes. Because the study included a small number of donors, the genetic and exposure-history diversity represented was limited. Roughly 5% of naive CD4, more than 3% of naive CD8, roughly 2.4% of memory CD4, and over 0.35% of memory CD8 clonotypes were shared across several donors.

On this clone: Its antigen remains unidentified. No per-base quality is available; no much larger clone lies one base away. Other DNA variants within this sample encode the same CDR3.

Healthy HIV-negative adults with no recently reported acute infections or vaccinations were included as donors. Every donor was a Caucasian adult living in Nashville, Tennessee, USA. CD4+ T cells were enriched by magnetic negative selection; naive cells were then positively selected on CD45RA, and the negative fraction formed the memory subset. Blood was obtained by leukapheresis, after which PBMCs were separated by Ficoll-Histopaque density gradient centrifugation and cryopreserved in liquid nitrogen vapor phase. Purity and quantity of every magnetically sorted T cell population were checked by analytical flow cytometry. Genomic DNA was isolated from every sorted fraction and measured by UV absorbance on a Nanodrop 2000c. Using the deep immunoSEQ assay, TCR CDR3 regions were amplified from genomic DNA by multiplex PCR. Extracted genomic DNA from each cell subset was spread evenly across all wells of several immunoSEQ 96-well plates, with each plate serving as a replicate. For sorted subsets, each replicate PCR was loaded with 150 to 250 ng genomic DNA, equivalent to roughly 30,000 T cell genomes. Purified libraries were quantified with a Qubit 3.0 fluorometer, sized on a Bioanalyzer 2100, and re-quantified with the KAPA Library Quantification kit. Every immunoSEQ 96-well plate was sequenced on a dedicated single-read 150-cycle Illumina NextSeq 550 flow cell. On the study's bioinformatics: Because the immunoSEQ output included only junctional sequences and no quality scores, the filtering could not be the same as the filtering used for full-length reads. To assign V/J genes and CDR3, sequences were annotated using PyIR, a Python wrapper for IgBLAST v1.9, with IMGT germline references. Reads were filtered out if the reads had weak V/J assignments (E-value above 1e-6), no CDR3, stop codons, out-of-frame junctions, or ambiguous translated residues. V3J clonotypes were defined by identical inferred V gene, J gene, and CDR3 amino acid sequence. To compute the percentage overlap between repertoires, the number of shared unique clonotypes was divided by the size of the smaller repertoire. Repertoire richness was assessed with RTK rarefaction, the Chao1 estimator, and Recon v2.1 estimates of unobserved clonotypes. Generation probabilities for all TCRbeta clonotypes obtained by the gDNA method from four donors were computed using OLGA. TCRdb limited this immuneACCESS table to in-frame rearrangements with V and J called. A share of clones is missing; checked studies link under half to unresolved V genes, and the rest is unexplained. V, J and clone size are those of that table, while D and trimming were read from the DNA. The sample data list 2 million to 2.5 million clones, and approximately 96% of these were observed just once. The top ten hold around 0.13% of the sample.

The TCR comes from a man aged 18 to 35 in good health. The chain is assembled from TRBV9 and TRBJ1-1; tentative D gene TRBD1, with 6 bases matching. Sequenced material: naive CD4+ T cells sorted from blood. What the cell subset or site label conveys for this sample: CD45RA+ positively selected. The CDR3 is CASSVEGGTEAFF. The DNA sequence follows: TGTGCCAGCAGCGTAGAAGGGGGAACTGAAGCTTTCTTT.